This T cell receptor (beta chain) was profiled in a study of vaccination effects on CD4 cells after COVID-19. The wider study: Samples that were drawn after vaccination came a median of 72 days after the second dose.

Sequencing used immunoSEQ multiplex PCR; TCRdb keeps in-frame clones, though not all of them. The table records tens of thousands of clones, 76% of them present only once. This CDR3 is built from 15 residues. In germline, CDR1 is SGHRS, CDR2 YFSETQ. V was shortened by 0 bases and J by 6 bases, with 12 bases between the two germline ends. CD4+ T cells were isolated after 10 days of culture. From March to December 2020, the person had a SARS-CoV-2 infection that was confirmed by PCR. Either the mRNA-1273 or the BNT162b2 vaccine was given to participants as two doses. Findings of the study overall: Marked clonal contraction was seen late after vaccination (in both infection- and vaccine-induced clones). Spike-reactive clones found after vaccination in convalescents were mainly new vaccine-induced clones.

A few counts support this clone. Its antigen remains unidentified. This receptor was taken from a human donor who had a prior SARS-CoV-2 infection. The rearrangement links TRBV5-1 to TRBJ1-4; D may be TRBD1 (6 bases). Sequencing was performed on CD4+ T cells from PBMCs cultured without peptide, taken after COVID-19 vaccination. The CDR3 reads CASSLGRGGDEKLFF. The CDR3 bases are TGCGCCAGCAGCTTGGGAAGAGGGGGAGATGAAAAACTGTTTTTT.